The 25 T cell receptor beta chains in this list originate from one sample, sequenced in a study of T cells after yellow fever vaccination. From the 5' RACE reads, TCRdb called clonotypes with MiXCR, one entry per CDR3 protein. Of more than 300,000 distinct CDR3 sequences in the sample, approximately 4% are singletons; the top ten hold around 19%. Here the sequenced sample was PBMCs, taken 15 days after the yellow fever booster vaccination. The receptors here all came from a man younger than 30 who received the YFV17D yellow fever vaccine.

There are a few counts of this clonotype. The gene calls are TRBV19 and TRBJ1-2; no definite D call. The germline V gene has CDR1 LNHDA and CDR2 SQIVND (reference sequence). The V end was cut by 7 bases, the J end by 0 bases, with 15 bases between. The CDR3 consists of 15 residues. CDR3 in amino acids: CASTPYLGANYGYTF. CDR3 DNA sequence: TGTGCCAGTACCCCCTACCTTGGGGCTAACTATGGCTACACCTTC.

The V and J genes are TRBV3-1 and TRBJ2-1; no firm D call. The V and J ends lost 4 bases and 10 bases respectively, with 17 bases between them. This CDR3 has 14 residues. Germline assignment: CDR1 LGHDT and CDR2 YNNKEL (reference sequence). CDR3 DNA: TGTGCCAGCAGCCTCACCGGGCTCCCGGCGGAGCAGTTCTTC. It specifies CASSLTGLPAEQFF.

The chain carries TRBV3-1 and TRBJ2-7; tentative D call: TRBD1 (6 bases). The germline V gene has CDR1 LGHDT and CDR2 YNNKEL (reference sequence). The germline V and J ends were trimmed by 3 bases and 1 base, with 10 bases remaining between them. CDR3 length: 14 residues. The CDR3, as DNA: TGTGCCAGCAGCCAGCACAGGGAATCCTACGAGCAGTACTTC. Its translation: CASSQHRESYEQYF.

This clonotype was counted a few times. This chain links TRBV4-2 with TRBJ1-6; 8 positions agree with TRBD1. The CDR3 totals 14 residues. CDR1 and CDR2 from the germline V gene are LGHNA and YNFKEQ. J lost 9 bases, V lost 5 bases, and 6 bases had no gene match. This CDR3 reads CASSNRTGPSPLHF. CDR3 DNA sequence: TGTGCCAGCAGCAATCGGACAGGGCCTTCACCCCTCCACTTT.

V gene TRBV20-1 combines with J gene TRBJ2-3, with D hard to call. CDR1 and CDR2 (germline): DFQATT, SNEGSKA (reference sequence). The CDR3 contains 11 residues. V was clipped by 6 bases and J by 2 bases, with 6 bases between them. As DNA, the CDR3 is TGCAGTGCCCACTCCACAGATACGCAGTATTTT. This translates into CSAHSTDTQYF.

This clonotype was observed many times. The genes are TRBV12-3 or TRBV12-4 and TRBJ2-4, with D perhaps assigned TRBD1 or TRBD2 (5 bases each). Trimming took 3 bases from V and 6 from J, leaving 6 bases between them. The CDR3 has 12 amino acids. CDR3 nucleotide sequence: TGTGCCAGCAGTTTTGGGGGAAACATTCAGTACTTC. Encoded protein: CASSFGGNIQYF.

In this sample, this clonotype turned up a few times. This sequence joins TRBV7-7 and TRBJ2-5; a possible D gene is TRBD1 (5 bases). Trimming pared 5 bases from V and 3 bases from J, leaving 13 bases between. The CDR3 length is 14 residues. Germline V lookup: CDR1 SSHAT, CDR2 FNYEAQ (reference sequence). The CDR3 spells CASSPGPREETQYF. The DNA for the CDR3 is TGTGCCAGCAGCCCCGGACCCAGGGAAGAGACCCAGTACTTC.

The chain carries TRBV29-1 and TRBJ2-3, with a possible D match to TRBD2 (5 bases). V lost 6 bases and J lost 3, with 10 bases in between. There are 12 residues in the CDR3. Germline CDR1 reads SQVTM; CDR2 reads ANQGSEA. The CDR3 nucleotides are TGCAGCGTGTTCCTAGCAACAGATACGCAGTATTTT. Its protein is CSVFLATDTQYF.

This clonotype has a count of ten or more. The J gene is TRBJ2-3, the V gene TRBV7-2, with D maybe TRBD1 (5 bases). Per germline, CDR1 SGHTA and CDR2 FQGNSA. V was pared by 2 bases and J by 5 bases, with 5 bases between. The CDR3 runs to 12 residues. The CDR3 loop is CASSLQGDTQYF. Written as DNA, the CDR3 is TGTGCCAGCAGCTTACAGGGAGATACGCAGTATTTT.

V gene TRBV7-9 combines with J gene TRBJ1-2, with TRBD1 matching over 7 bases. Germline V lookup: CDR1 SEHNR, CDR2 FQNEAQ (reference sequence). This CDR3 has 16 amino acids. V lost 5 bases and J lost 2; bases outside the gene matches: 11. Written as DNA, the CDR3 is TGTGCCAGCAGCAGAGCCCTCAGGGGGTCAAACTATGGCTACACCTTC. Its protein is CASSRALRGSNYGYTF.

The chain carries TRBV7-2 and TRBJ1-1, with D unresolved. The CDR3 is made up of 13 amino acids. Trimming took 2 bases from V and 4 from J, leaving 8 bases between them. Germline-derived CDR1 and CDR2 are SGHTA and FQGNSA. This CDR3 is CASSLMASTEAFF. As DNA, the CDR3 is TGTGCCAGCAGCTTAATGGCTAGCACTGAAGCTTTCTTT. The variable domain in full, completed from reference TRBV7-2 and TRBJ1-1, reads GAGVSQSPSNKVTEKGKDVELRCDPISGHTALYWYRQSLGQGLEFLIYFQGNSAPDKSGLPSDRFSAERTGGSVSTLTIQRTQQEDSAVYLCASSLMASTEAFFGQGTRLTVV.

Many counts were recorded for this clonotype. The genes are TRBV3-1 and TRBJ1-1; D is uncertain. V lost 8 bases to trimming and J lost 1 base, with 11 bases between them. The CDR3 has 13 amino acids. Germline V gene data show CDR1 as LGHDT and CDR2 as YNNKEL (reference sequence). CDR3 amino acids: CASSTQTNTEAFF. The CDR3 DNA follows: TGTGCCAGCTCCACACAGACGAACACTGAAGCTTTCTTT.

The sample holds many counts of this clonotype. The chain joins TRBV28 to TRBJ2-7, with 10 positions matching TRBD2. The CDR3 extends over 15 amino acids. Losses at the gene ends were 6 bases for V and 1 base for J; bases not matched to a gene: 6. Germline V gene data show CDR1 as MDHEN and CDR2 as SYDVKM. CDR3 DNA sequence: TGTGCCAGCAGAGGCGAGACTAGCGGGTCCTACGAGCAGTACTTC. This encodes CASRGETSGSYEQYF.

This rearrangement joins TRBV4-1 to TRBJ1-1, with a possible D match to TRBD1 (6 bases). The CDR3 sequence is 15 residues long. Trimming took off 4 bases at V and 0 bases at J, with 12 bases between the two ends. Germline lookup yields CDR1 MGHRA and CDR2 YSYEKL. The CDR3 loop is CASSPATGMNTEAFF. DNA for the CDR3: TGCGCCAGCAGCCCAGCCACAGGGATGAACACTGAAGCTTTCTTT.

The chain links TRBV7-6 to TRBJ2-1; 7 bases agree with TRBD1. The V gene end was trimmed by 4 bases and the J gene end by 9 bases; junction bases not matched to a gene: 15. The length of the CDR3 is 16 residues. Germline CDR1 reads SGHVS; CDR2 reads FNYEAQ. CDR3 loop: CASSSGPGRKGAEQFF. As DNA, the CDR3 is TGTGCCAGCAGCTCAGGCCCGGGACGCAAGGGGGCTGAGCAGTTCTTC.

This clonotype was counted at least ten times. CDR3 residues: CASTLGGSPYNEQFF. CDR3 DNA: TGCGCCAGCACCCTGGGGGGGAGTCCCTACAATGAGCAGTTCTTC. The chain carries TRBV5-1 and TRBJ2-1; the match to TRBD2 covers 7 bases. The CDR3 has 15 amino acids. CDR1 is SGHRS, CDR2 YFSETQ, per germline. V gave up 6 bases and J gave up 2 bases; unmatched junction bases: 8.

This clonotype was recorded at least ten times. The chain is built from TRBV5-1 and TRBJ1-1, with TRBD1 matching over 9 bases. The V gene's germline CDR1 is SGHRS and CDR2 YFSETQ. The CDR3 has 17 residues. The junction had 16 bases not matched to a gene; V was cut back by 6 bases and J by 4 bases. CDR3 nucleotides: TGCGCCAGCACCCAAACCGTAGGACAGGGGTTCGGCACTGAAGCTTTCTTT. Encoded protein: CASTQTVGQGFGTEAFF. The whole variable domain, filled in from reference TRBV5-1 and TRBJ1-1, reads KAGVTQTPRYLIKTRGQQVTLSCSPISGHRSVSWYQQTPGQGLQFLFEYFSETQRNKGNFPGRFSGRQFSNSRSEMNVSTLELGDSALYLCASTQTVGQGFGTEAFFGQGTRLTVV.

The chain employs TRBV7-9 and TRBJ1-4; 9 bases fit TRBD1. The ends lost 8 bases at V and 3 bases at J; junction bases unmatched: 7. In germline, CDR1 is SEHNR, CDR2 FQNEAQ (reference sequence). The CDR3 runs to 15 residues. The CDR3 spells CASDRDRDSNEKLFF. DNA for the CDR3: TGTGCCAGCGATCGGGACAGGGATTCTAATGAAAAACTGTTTTTT.

This clonotype was counted ten times or more. V is TRBV7-9 and J is TRBJ1-1; no reliable D call. In germline, CDR1 is SEHNR, CDR2 FQNEAQ (reference sequence). This CDR3 is 13 amino acids long. The V end was cut by 4 bases, the J end by 10 bases, with 16 bases between. CDR3 residues: CASSSETGPAAFF. CDR3 nucleotides: TGTGCCAGCAGCTCAGAGACCGGACCCGCAGCTTTCTTT.

This clonotype was seen repeatedly, ten times or more. The chain has TRBV7-9 and TRBJ1-4; D possibly corresponds to TRBD1 (5 bases). V gave up 5 bases and J gave up 6 bases, with 13 bases separating them. This CDR3 has 14 residues. The germline CDR1 and CDR2 sequences are SEHNR and FQNEAQ (reference sequence). This CDR3 reads CASSPSGGDEKLFF. The CDR3 DNA follows: TGTGCCAGCAGCCCCAGTGGGGGGGATGAAAAACTGTTTTTT.

This clonotype has at least ten counts. The V call is TRBV6-1, the J call TRBJ1-1; no clear D. Germline CDR1 and CDR2: MNHNS and SASEGT. This CDR3 region has 14 residues. The V and J ends lost 7 bases and 4 bases respectively, with 16 bases between them. CDR3: CASIVGTASTEAFF. CDR3 coding DNA: TGTGCCAGCATAGTGGGCACGGCAAGCACTGAAGCTTTCTTT.

In this sample, this clonotype turned up many times. CDR3 coding DNA: TGTGCCAGCAGTTTATGGGACAGGGAGACCCAGTACTTC. This codes for CASSLWDRETQYF. The V gene is TRBV27, the J gene TRBJ2-5, with TRBD1 matching over 8 bases. This CDR3 spans 13 amino acids. J gave up 5 bases and V 1 base, and 0 bases lay outside the gene matches. The germline CDR1 and CDR2 sequences are MNHEY and SMNVEV (reference sequence).

This clonotype turned up a few times. This chain links TRBV5-4 with TRBJ1-1; weak D call: TRBD1 (6 bases). The CDR3 totals 12 residues. Germline loops: CDR1 SGHNT, CDR2 YYREEE (reference sequence). With 2 bases removed from V and 10 bases from J, the gap between germline ends came to 12 bases. CDR3 protein: CASSFSGVGAFF. DNA of the CDR3: TGTGCCAGCAGCTTTTCAGGGGTTGGAGCTTTCTTT. Looking up the rest from reference TRBV5-4 and TRBJ1-1 gives the full variable domain: ETGVTQSPTHLIKTRGQQVTLRCSSQSGHNTVSWYQQALGQGPQFIFQYYREEENGRGNFPPRFSGLQFPNYSSELNVNALELDDSALYLCASSFSGVGAFFGQGTRLTVV.

This clonotype has more than one count but fewer than ten. This chain uses TRBV7-8 with TRBJ1-2; 8 nucleotides agree with TRBD1. Trimming took 5 bases from V and 2 from J; bases not matched to a gene: 4. Germline CDR1 and CDR2: SGHVS and FQNEAQ. This CDR3 contains 14 residues. CDR3 sequence (DNA): TGTGCCAGCAGCAAAGGGACAGGCAACTATGGCTACACCTTC. It translates to CASSKGTGNYGYTF.

The chain joins TRBV20-1 to TRBJ1-6; D perhaps matches TRBD1 (6 bases). Germline V lookup: CDR1 DFQATT, CDR2 SNEGSKA (reference sequence). Trimming removed 6 bases at V and 2 bases at J, with 17 bases between. The CDR3 is 16 residues long. DNA for the CDR3: TGCAGTGCAGCTACAGGGACGAGCACCTATAATTCACCCCTCCACTTT. As protein: CSAATGTSTYNSPLHF.